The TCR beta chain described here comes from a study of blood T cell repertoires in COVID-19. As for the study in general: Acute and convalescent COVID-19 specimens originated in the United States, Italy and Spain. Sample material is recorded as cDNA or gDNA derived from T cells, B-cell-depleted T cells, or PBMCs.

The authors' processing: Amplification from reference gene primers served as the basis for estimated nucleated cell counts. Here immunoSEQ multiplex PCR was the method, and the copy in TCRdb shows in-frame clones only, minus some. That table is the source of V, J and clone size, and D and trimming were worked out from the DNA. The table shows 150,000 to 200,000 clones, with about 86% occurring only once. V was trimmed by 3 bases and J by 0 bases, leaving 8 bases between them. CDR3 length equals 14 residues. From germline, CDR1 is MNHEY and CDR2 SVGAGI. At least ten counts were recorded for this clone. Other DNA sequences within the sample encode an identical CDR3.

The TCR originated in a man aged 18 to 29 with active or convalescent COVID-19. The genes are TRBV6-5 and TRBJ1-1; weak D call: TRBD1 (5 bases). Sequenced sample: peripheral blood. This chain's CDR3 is CASSYGGMNTEAFF. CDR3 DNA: TGTGCCAGCAGTTATGGGGGGATGAACACTGAAGCTTTCTTT.